The source of this T cell receptor beta chain is a study of human T cells and chemical hapten exposure listed by TCRdb under 2021. Background on the whole study: For sensitization, 2% DPC in acetone was applied to a 2 cm by 2 cm area of upper inner arm skin. In alopecia patients, the study followed how the peripheral blood TCR repertoire changed in vivo over primary and secondary sensitization to diphenylcyclopropenone (DPC), a hapten. Patch testing on the upper back used Finn chambers containing 0.01% DPC, with scoring done after 6 days according to International Contact Dermatitis Research Group standards. Patients additionally received weekly therapeutic DPC doses to the scalp throughout the roughly 26-week study period. About 27 alopecia patients gave blood for TCR sequencing at one to four time points (pre-sensitization, 2, 6 and 24 weeks). Patient blood was sampled pre-sensitization (week 0) and at 2, 6 and about 24 weeks after DPC sensitization. Libraries were combined into a pool for sequencing, and differences in TCR yield between samples came mainly from small differences in library volumes within the pool. The mostly female patient cohort included alopecia areata with under or over 50% scalp involvement, alopecia totalis and alopecia universalis. Broad study findings and their caveats: All patients had alopecia, a presumed autoimmune disease, so their immune response might differ from that of healthy individuals. No change with DPC sensitization was found in the number of TCRs above 1 in 1000 frequency, and no evidence of global repertoire structure alterations was found. A positive correlation was found between the number of PT1 expanded TCRs and patch test score, with significance reached at thresholds 8, 16 and 32 but not 4. Repeated subsampling changed both the strength of the expansion versus patch-test correlation and the threshold at which the correlation became significant. Expanded TCRs formed significantly more large CDR3 similarity clusters than pre-sensitization or healthy control sets, consistent with antigen-driven responses.

The CDR3 holds 14 amino acids from the cysteine to the phenylalanine. The sequence is cut down to CDR3 DNA, 42 bases in frame from base 1. Based on the germline V gene, the CDR1 and CDR2 sequences are KGHDR and SFDVKD. Cut back by 2 bases and 5 bases, the V and J ends lie 9 bases apart. The library relied on RACE. For sequencing, a NextSeq 500 was employed. Library preparation attached unique molecular identifiers to individual cDNA molecules for quantitative, reproducible TCR counting. Both TCR alpha and TCR beta chains were sequenced from each blood RNA sample. The study's processing was this. Samples had a median of around 92,000 TCRs, with a range from roughly 20,000 to 690,600. The Decombinator software suite was used to annotate the V, J and CDR3 of the TCR reads. To make PS versus PT1 abundance plots, every sample was subsampled to the same number of TCRs (28,000). TCRs were defined as expanded if absent before sensitization and observed at least eight times at the 2-week time point. TCRdb applied fastp at Q25 and MiXCR to the public reads, then kept only in-frame beta chains. One record per CDR3 amino acid sequence lists the most common genes and DNA. None of the V and J calls come from the authors' own analysis; TCRdb made them. Here the sample has around 300,000 distinct CDR3 sequences; approximately 6.3% occur a single time. 8.4% of the sample lies in the top ten.

The meaning of the sample's time point label: patch test 1, 2 weeks after DPC sensitization. According to the study, the label for this sample's treatment or condition signals: therapeutic diphenylcyclopropenone sensitization with weekly scalp DPC. Blood at each patch-test visit was drawn before the patch test was applied. Patients were considered eligible if aged 18 to 70, diagnosed with alopecia and deemed suitable for DPC therapy, and patients were excluded if pregnant. Total RNA was isolated from unfractionated whole blood collected in Tempus Blood RNA tubes. This clonotype was seen at least ten times. The antigen this receptor binds is unknown. It has no much larger one-base neighbor in the sample; base qualities were not kept.

The TCR comes from a woman aged 18-35 years with alopecia areata. Some clones in this sample may be carry-over from other donors' samples. The chain uses TRBV24-1 and TRBJ1-5; no D gene can be assigned with confidence. The sequencing used whole blood, collected in connection with sensitization to the hapten diphenylcyclopropenone (DPC). The DNA sequence is given as TGTGCCACCAGTGATTCGCCGGGTGATCAGCCCCAGCATTTT. This encodes CATSDSPGDQPQHF.